This T cell receptor (beta chain) stems from a study of regulatory dendritic cells for organ transplantation. Study-wide results and limits: Naive CD4+ and CD8+ repertoires were highly diverse; memory CD8+ was most oligoclonal.

For this clone: As yet, its antigen is unknown.

TCRdb's copy holds only in-frame clones and misses some; the assay was immunoSEQ multiplex PCR. The data contain roughly 35,000 clones, 85% to 90% of them singletons. The germline CDR1 and CDR2 sequences are DFQATT and SNEGSKA (reference sequence). V lost 5 bases, J lost 1 base, and 5 bases lay in between. The CDR3 is made up of 11 amino acids. The sequenced material came from naive CD4+ T cells from blood. Regarding subset: CD45RA+ naive T cells. The rearrangement uses TRBV20-1 and TRBJ1-1; no definite D call. The sequence was obtained from a human donor in good health. The CDR3 reads CSARQNTEAFF. In DNA, the CDR3 is TGCAGTGCTCGGCAGAACACTGAAGCTTTCTTT.